These 32 T cell receptor beta chains were all obtained from the same sample, sequenced in a study of T cells after yellow fever vaccination. TCRdb passed the 5' RACE reads through MiXCR, listing each CDR3 protein once. The table records tens of thousands of distinct CDR3 sequences, approximately 8% of them present only once. Material: CD8+ T cells sorted from PBMCs, obtained 15 days after the yellow fever booster vaccination. The receptor source for this set is a man aged 25-45 years who received the YFV17D yellow fever vaccine.

This clonotype was found many times. This sequence joins TRBV11-2 and TRBJ2-2, with 9 bases identical to TRBD2. V dropped 7 bases and J dropped 4; count of bases not matched to a gene: 4. Germline loops: CDR1 SGHAT, CDR2 FQNNGV. This CDR3 comprises 14 residues. The CDR3 sequence is CASTLSGSTGELFF. The CDR3 region has the DNA TGTGCCAGCACTCTTAGCGGGAGCACCGGGGAGCTGTTTTTT.

Comments on this clonotype: Just one base apart from a much larger clone, this may be a read error. The V and J genes are TRBV10-1 and TRBJ2-7; perhaps TRBD2 as D (5 bases). The CDR3 is 14 residues long. CDR1 and CDR2 from the germline V gene are WNHNN and SYGVQD (reference sequence). Trimming took off 4 bases at V and 2 bases at J, with 12 bases between the two ends. In DNA, the CDR3 is TGCGCCAGCAGTGCGGGGAGACTAACCTACGAGCAGTACTTC. It codes for CASSAGRLTYEQYF.

This clonotype turned up a few times. The chain employs TRBV12-3 or TRBV12-4 and TRBJ2-1, with D uncertain. V was pared by 3 bases and J by 9 bases, with 6 bases between. The CDR3 is 11 amino acids. The CDR3 region is CASSLAVEQFF. CDR3 nucleotides: TGTGCCAGCAGTTTGGCGGTTGAGCAGTTCTTC.

This clonotype was recorded many times. The chain uses TRBV7-9 and TRBJ2-1; D ambiguous. The CDR3 has 14 amino acids. V lost 1 base to trimming and J lost 5 bases, with 9 bases between them. The germline gives CDR1 SEHNR, CDR2 FQNEAQ (reference sequence). CDR3 in amino acids: CASSLELMDNEQFF. The CDR3 DNA reads as TGTGCCAGCAGCTTAGAATTGATGGACAATGAGCAGTTCTTC.

This clonotype came up many times. The chain has TRBV7-9 and TRBJ2-7; 8 bases match TRBD1. Germline CDR1 SEHNR, CDR2 FQNEAQ (reference sequence). The ends lost 6 bases at V and 3 bases at J; junction bases unmatched: 7. The CDR3 totals 14 residues. CDR3 sequence: CASSLDRAGYEQYF. DNA for the CDR3: TGTGCCAGCAGTCTGGACAGGGCAGGCTACGAGCAGTACTTC.

This clonotype was seen repeatedly, ten times or more. The CDR3, as DNA: TGTGCCAGCAGCGGAACAGGGAACGAGCAGTACTTC. The encoded protein is CASSGTGNEQYF. The J gene is TRBJ2-7, the V gene TRBV5-4; D is possibly TRBD1 (6 bases). This CDR3 is built from 12 residues. Germline V gene lookup returns CDR1 SGHNT and CDR2 YYREEE (reference sequence). V lost 4 bases, J lost 5 bases, and 10 bases lay in between.

This clonotype was detected ten times or more. The V call is TRBV27, the J call TRBJ2-7, with TRBD2 identical over 13 bases. CDR3 length equals 14 residues. Trimming cost V 5 bases and J 5 bases; bases outside gene matches: 3. From germline, CDR1 is MNHEY and CDR2 SMNVEV (reference sequence). CDR3 amino acids: CASSRLAGGHEQYF. CDR3 bases: TGTGCCAGCAGTCGACTAGCGGGAGGCCACGAGCAGTACTTC.

In this sample, this clonotype turned up many times. The chain employs TRBV6-5 and TRBJ2-1, with 7 bases lining up with TRBD2. This CDR3 has 11 residues. The junction had 1 base not matched to a gene; V was cut back by 4 bases and J by 10 bases. Germline lookup yields CDR1 MNHEY and CDR2 SVGAGI. The CDR3 DNA sequence: TGTGCCAGCAGTTCACTAGCGGAGCAGTTCTTC. It codes for CASSSLAEQFF.

This clonotype was counted many times. The V call is TRBV28, the J call TRBJ2-1; D not certain. CDR1 and CDR2 (germline): MDHEN, SYDVKM. V shed 2 bases and J shed 0 bases, with 8 bases lying between them. The CDR3 is made up of 15 amino acids. CDR3 sequence reads: CASSLGASSYNEQFF. CDR3 DNA sequence: TGTGCCAGCAGTTTAGGCGCTAGCTCCTACAATGAGCAGTTCTTC.

This clonotype was seen repeatedly, ten times or more. The chain recombines TRBV25-1 with TRBJ2-7, with a tentative D call TRBD2 (6 bases). The CDR3 runs 13 residues. Germline loops: CDR1 MGHDK, CDR2 SYGVNS. V was cut by 5 bases and J by 5 bases, with 13 bases left in between. The CDR3 reads CASSYGSNDEQYF. CDR3 in DNA: TGTGCCAGCAGTTACGGGAGTAACGACGAGCAGTACTTC.

This clonotype was seen repeatedly, ten times or more. The chain has TRBV7-2 and TRBJ1-4; D perhaps matches TRBD1 (5 bases). Trimming took off 5 bases at V and 6 bases at J, with 22 bases between the two ends. CDR1 and CDR2 from the germline V gene are SGHTA and FQGNSA. The CDR3 spans 17 residues. The CDR3 coding sequence is TGTGCCAGCAGCCTCAGGGACGTCGGGGCCCTAGATGAAAAACTGTTTTTT. Its protein product is CASSLRDVGALDEKLFF.

This clonotype was observed many times. The chain joins TRBV27 to TRBJ2-7, with 9 bases aligning to TRBD1. This CDR3 contains 14 residues. Germline CDR1 is MNHEY and CDR2 is SMNVEV (reference sequence). J was trimmed by 6 bases and V by 6 bases; bases with no gene match: 9. The CDR3 sequence is CASRAGTGFSEQYF. DNA of the CDR3: TGTGCCAGCAGAGCCGGGACAGGGTTTTCCGAGCAGTACTTC.

In this sample, this clonotype turned up many times. The CDR3 reads CASRPSTSSYEQYF. CDR3 sequence (DNA): TGTGCCAGCAGACCTAGCACCAGCTCCTACGAGCAGTACTTC. The chain has TRBV27 and TRBJ2-7; weak D call: TRBD2 (5 bases). Germline lookup yields CDR1 MNHEY and CDR2 SMNVEV (reference sequence). The CDR3 runs 14 residues. Trimming took off 6 bases at V and 0 bases at J, with 12 bases between the two ends.

There are many counts of this clonotype. CDR3 protein: CASSLAPGAGYEQYF. CDR3 nucleotide sequence: TGTGCCAGCAGCTTAGCGCCGGGAGCCGGCTACGAGCAGTACTTC. V gene TRBV7-2 combines with J gene TRBJ2-7; possibly TRBD2 for D (6 bases). V gave up 0 bases and J gave up 3 bases, with 12 bases separating them. The CDR3 is 15 residues long. Germline assignment: CDR1 SGHTA and CDR2 FQGNSA.

This clonotype was recorded at least ten times. The genes are TRBV4-3 and TRBJ1-5; D is ambiguous. This CDR3 is 15 amino acids long. V gave up 1 base and J gave up 1 base, with 8 bases separating them. Looked up from germline, CDR1 is LGHNA and CDR2 is YSLEER. The CDR3 DNA sequence: TGCGCCAGCAGCCAAGTTGACGGGAGCAATCAGCCCCAGCATTTT. Protein product: CASSQVDGSNQPQHF.

This clonotype was picked up many times. The chain has TRBV7-9 and TRBJ2-1, with 8 bases aligning to TRBD1. CDR3 length: 12 amino acids. Germline V gene sequence: CDR1 SEHNR, CDR2 FQNEAQ (reference sequence). V shed 5 bases, J shed 13 bases, and the junction held 7 bases outside the gene matches. CDR3 region: CASSPTGASQFF. CDR3 in DNA: TGTGCCAGCAGCCCGACAGGGGCGAGTCAGTTCTTC.

With regard to this clonotype: Just one base apart from a much larger clone, this may be a read error. This chain links TRBV7-6 with TRBJ2-7; TRBD2 is a possible D gene (6 bases). V was shortened by 3 bases and J by 4 bases, with 16 bases between the two germline ends. This CDR3 spans 15 amino acids. Germline-derived CDR1 and CDR2 are SGHVS and FNYEAQ. The CDR3 DNA reads as TGTGCCAGCAGCTTTAGAGCGGGCTTCGCTTACGAGCAGTACTTC. Amino acid sequence: CASSFRAGFAYEQYF.

Comment on this clonotype: A much larger clone lies a single base off, so this may be a read error. This sequence joins TRBV29-1 and TRBJ1-4, with 7 bases matching TRBD1. The CDR3 is 17 residues long. The germline gives CDR1 SQVTM, CDR2 ANQGSEA. CDR3 sequence (DNA): TGCAGCGTTGAAGACGAGGGGGCAGGGCCAACTAATGAAAGACTGTTTTTT. Translated, it gives CSVEDEGAGPTNERLFF.

Ten or more counts support this clonotype. V is TRBV15 and J is TRBJ2-4; D gene ambiguous. Per germline, CDR1 LNHNV and CDR2 YYDKDF (reference sequence). CDR3 length: 12 amino acids. V gave up 5 bases and J gave up 10 bases, with 12 bases separating them. CDR3 nucleotides: TGTGCCACCAGCGGAAACGGTCTAATTCAGTACTTC. It encodes CATSGNGLIQYF.

The sample holds many counts of this clonotype. The rearrangement links TRBV9 to TRBJ2-7; 7 nucleotides line up with TRBD1. The CDR3 runs to 16 residues. The germline V gene has CDR1 SGDLS and CDR2 YYNGEE. Unmatched junction bases numbered 10, after V lost 4 bases and J lost 0 bases. This CDR3 reads CASSPRTGQSSYEQYF. Here the CDR3 DNA reads TGTGCCAGCAGCCCTCGAACGGGACAGAGCTCCTACGAGCAGTACTTC.

This clonotype was recorded at least ten times. The chain uses TRBV12-3 or TRBV12-4 and TRBJ2-1; TRBD2 might be the D (6 bases). This CDR3 is 16 amino acids long. V lost 6 bases to trimming and J lost 0 bases, with 15 bases between them. Here the CDR3 reads CASRPGTSSSYNEQFF. The DNA of the CDR3 is TGTGCCAGCAGGCCCGGGACTTCGAGCTCCTACAATGAGCAGTTCTTC.

Ten or more counts support this clonotype. The chain links TRBV6-5 to TRBJ2-7; the match to TRBD1 covers 10 bases. This CDR3 comprises 16 residues. The germline gives CDR1 MNHEY, CDR2 SVGAGI. With V trimmed by 0 bases and J by 0 bases, 2 bases remained unmatched. The CDR3 protein is CASSYSRDRGSYEQYF. CDR3 nucleotides: TGTGCCAGCAGTTACTCCCGGGACAGGGGCTCCTACGAGCAGTACTTC.

This chain links TRBV19 with TRBJ2-2, with 7 bases matching TRBD2. The CDR3 length is 16 residues. Germline CDR1 and CDR2: LNHDA and SQIVND (reference sequence). Trimming took 4 bases from V and 4 from J; bases not matched to a gene: 9. CDR3 region: CASSKPSREATGELFF. CDR3 sequence (DNA): TGTGCCAGTAGTAAACCGAGTCGGGAGGCCACCGGGGAGCTGTTTTTT.

This clonotype was seen at least ten times. The chain carries TRBV3-1 and TRBJ2-5, with 7 bases lining up with TRBD2. From germline, CDR1 is LGHDT and CDR2 YNNKEL (reference sequence). The CDR3 has 16 residues. With V trimmed by 2 bases and J by 5 bases, 11 bases remained unmatched. CDR3: CASSQYLADGRETQYF. CDR3 coding DNA: TGTGCCAGCAGCCAATACCTAGCGGACGGGCGGGAGACCCAGTACTTC.

V is TRBV29-1 and J is TRBJ2-2; tentatively, D is TRBD1 (6 bases). Germline V lookup: CDR1 SQVTM, CDR2 ANQGSEA. CDR3 length equals 13 residues. Trimming left V 6 bases short and J 0 bases short, with 8 bases between. The CDR3 loop is CSVGTPNTGELFF. Here the CDR3 DNA reads TGCAGCGTCGGGACACCGAACACCGGGGAGCTGTTTTTT.

This clonotype came up many times. The rearrangement joins TRBV11-2 to TRBJ1-6, with 7 bases aligning to TRBD1. This CDR3 has 11 amino acids. V trimming: 1 base; J trimming: 17 bases; junction bases outside the gene matches: 2. Germline lookup yields CDR1 SGHAT and CDR2 FQNNGV. The CDR3 protein is CASSLAGTVHF. The CDR3, as DNA: TGTGCCAGCAGCTTAGCCGGGACAGTCCACTTT.

This clonotype has ten or more counts. The gene calls are TRBV5-1 and TRBJ2-2, with D possibly matching TRBD1 (6 bases). This CDR3 comprises 17 residues. V was clipped by 3 bases and J by 3 bases, with 18 bases between them. The germline V gene encodes CDR1 SGHRS and CDR2 YFSETQ. CDR3 DNA sequence: TGCGCCAGCAGCTGGGACACCTTGAGCGGAGACACCGGGGAGCTGTTTTTT. It is translated as CASSWDTLSGDTGELFF.

This clonotype was detected many times. The V gene is TRBV27, the J gene TRBJ2-3; no clear D. V was shortened by 6 bases and J by 0 bases, with 10 bases between the two germline ends. Germline CDR1 and CDR2: MNHEY and SMNVEV (reference sequence). The CDR3 is 14 residues long. The CDR3 DNA reads TGTGCCAGCAGCCCACCGTGGAGCACAGATACGCAGTATTTT. This translates into CASSPPWSTDTQYF.

In its sample, this clonotype was seen many times. The chain couples TRBV7-2 to TRBJ2-1; the D gene is possibly TRBD1 (6 bases). This CDR3 has 13 amino acids. V was trimmed by 2 bases and J by 7 bases, leaving 9 bases between them. In germline, CDR1 is SGHTA, CDR2 FQGNSA. CDR3 in DNA: TGTGCCAGCAGCTTATTCGGGACAAATGAGCAGTTCTTC. The encoded protein is CASSLFGTNEQFF.

This clonotype was counted many times. The CDR3 loop reads CASSSRTGGSGNTIYF. Written as DNA, the CDR3 is TGTGCCAGCAGCTCTCGGACAGGGGGCTCTGGAAACACCATATATTTT. This rearrangement joins TRBV9 to TRBJ1-3; 10 bases map to TRBD1. This CDR3 is built from 16 residues. V was pared by 4 bases and J by 0 bases, with 4 bases of the junction left unmatched. Germline assignment: CDR1 SGDLS and CDR2 YYNGEE.

This clonotype was observed many times. The genes are TRBV7-9 and TRBJ2-3, with D possibly called TRBD1 or TRBD2 (5 bases each). V lost 7 bases, J lost 4 bases, and 18 bases lay in between. Germline CDR1 is SEHNR and CDR2 is FQNEAQ (reference sequence). This CDR3 is 15 amino acids long. In DNA form, the CDR3 reads TGTGCCAGCATTGCGAGGGCAGGGTCTGCAGATACGCAGTATTTT. Its translation: CASIARAGSADTQYF.

This clonotype appeared many times. This chain links TRBV12-3 or TRBV12-4 with TRBJ2-6, with D unclear. CDR3 length: 13 residues. Trimming took 4 bases from V and 3 from J, leaving 4 bases between them. Here the CDR3 reads CASSSGGANVLTF. The CDR3 nucleotides read TGTGCCAGCAGTTCCGGTGGGGCCAACGTCCTGACTTTC.